The 26 T cell receptor beta chains listed next were all sequenced from one sample in a study of early T cells in non-severe SARS-CoV-2 infection. TCRdb fed the 5' RACE reads into MiXCR, producing one record per CDR3 protein. The sample includes more than 75,000 distinct CDR3 sequences, 13% to 15% of them seen just once. Material: whole blood. The receptors derive from an adult who was a healthcare worker with PCR-confirmed SARS-CoV-2 infection or an uninfected control (not recorded which).

The chain uses TRBV5-4 and TRBJ2-3; 11 bases map to TRBD2. The CDR3 is made up of 14 amino acids. The germline gives CDR1 SGHNT, CDR2 YYREEE (reference sequence). The V segment lost 3 bases and the J segment 4 bases; nucleotides outside the gene matches: 1. The CDR3 nucleotides are TGTGCCAGCAGCTGGGGACTAGCGGCAGATACGCAGTATTTT. This gives the protein CASSWGLAADTQYF.

The chain uses TRBV7-9 and TRBJ1-1; D is ambiguous. V was shortened by 0 bases and J by 3 bases, with 8 bases between the two germline ends. The CDR3 has 14 amino acids. CDR1 is SEHNR, CDR2 FQNEAQ, per germline (reference sequence). CDR3 DNA: TGTGCCAGCAGCTTAGCGAGTGCTCACACTGAAGCTTTCTTT. It codes for CASSLASAHTEAFF.

The chain carries TRBV5-4 and TRBJ2-5; D gene ambiguous. The CDR3 runs 13 residues. CDR1 SGHNT and CDR2 YYREEE come from the germline V gene (reference sequence). V was pared by 0 bases and J by 7 bases, with 10 bases between. CDR3 nucleotides: TGTGCCAGCAGCTTGGGGCAGGTTGGGACCCAGTACTTC. This codes for CASSLGQVGTQYF.

This clonotype was counted between two and nine times. The chain recombines TRBV3-1 with TRBJ2-3; 7 nucleotides line up with TRBD2. The CDR3 has 17 amino acids. Germline V gene sequence: CDR1 LGHDT, CDR2 YNNKEL (reference sequence). V shed 5 bases, J shed 0 bases, and the junction held 11 bases outside the gene matches. As DNA, the CDR3 is TGTGCCAGCAGCGCACGCACTAGCGACCCTAGCACAGATACGCAGTATTTT. Translating it yields CASSARTSDPSTDTQYF.

V and J are TRBV29-1 and TRBJ1-4; 7 nucleotides align to TRBD1. The germline V gene encodes CDR1 SQVTM and CDR2 ANQGSEA. The CDR3 sequence is 13 residues long. The trim removed 7 bases at V and 2 bases at J, leaving 4 bases unmatched. The DNA for the CDR3 is TGCAGCGCTCAACAGGGGACTAATGAAAAACTGTTTTTT. It codes for CSAQQGTNEKLFF.

The chain joins TRBV7-9 to TRBJ2-7; 10 bases align to TRBD1. Germline loops: CDR1 SEHNR, CDR2 FQNEAQ (reference sequence). Trimming at V came to 5 bases and at J to 3 bases, leaving 4 bases not matched to a gene. The CDR3 spans 14 residues. The CDR3 DNA sequence: TGTGCCAGCAGCATGGACAGGGGGATCTACGAGCAGTACTTC. Its protein is CASSMDRGIYEQYF.

This clonotype showed up many times. This rearrangement joins TRBV20-1 to TRBJ1-1; no clear D. The CDR3 is made up of 14 amino acids. V gave up 0 bases and J gave up 0 bases, with 8 bases separating them. Germline assignment: CDR1 DFQATT and CDR2 SNEGSKA (reference sequence). The CDR3 DNA sequence: TGCAGTGCTAGAGAGCAGGCGATGAACACTGAAGCTTTCTTT. Amino acids: CSAREQAMNTEAFF.

This clonotype was counted at least ten times. The gene calls are TRBV28 and TRBJ1-5; 12 positions match TRBD1. The junction had 16 bases not matched to a gene; V was cut back by 4 bases and J by 0 bases. Germline V lookup: CDR1 MDHEN, CDR2 SYDVKM. The CDR3 totals 21 residues. The CDR3 DNA follows: TGTGCCAGCAGTTCAGGGGACAGGGGGCGAATCACCCGTTATAGCAATCAGCCCCAGCATTTT. Its protein product is CASSSGDRGRITRYSNQPQHF. Using reference TRBV28 and TRBJ1-5 for the parts outside the CDR3, the full variable domain is DVKVTQSSRYLVKRTGEKVFLECVQDMDHENMFWYRQDPGLGLRLIYFSYDVKMKEKGDIPEGYSVSREKKERFSLILESASTNQTSMYLCASSSGDRGRITRYSNQPQHFGDGTRLSIL.

This clonotype was recorded a few times. The rearrangement joins TRBV10-3 to TRBJ1-1; no clear D gene. V was shortened by 3 bases and J by 1 base, with 6 bases between the two germline ends. Germline CDR1 is ENHRY and CDR2 is SYGVKD. CDR3 length: 13 residues. In DNA, the CDR3 is TGTGCCATCAGTGAAGCGGGGAACACTGAAGCTTTCTTT. Protein: CAISEAGNTEAFF.

The genes are TRBV6-5 and TRBJ2-5, with TRBD2 identical over 9 bases. The trim removed 6 bases at V and 6 bases at J, leaving 17 bases unmatched. The CDR3 runs 17 residues. Germline V gene data show CDR1 as MNHEY and CDR2 as SVGAGI. CDR3 nucleotide sequence: TGTGCCAGCAGCCTCCCTTTGGGTAGCGGGGGTTCCAAGACCCAGTACTTC. Protein: CASSLPLGSGGSKTQYF.

The rearrangement uses TRBV6-5 and TRBJ2-7; D ambiguous. Germline assignment: CDR1 MNHEY and CDR2 SVGAGI. CDR3 length equals 11 residues. V was clipped by 6 bases and J by 7 bases, with 10 bases between them. Here the CDR3 reads CASSQGREQYF. CDR3 in DNA: TGTGCCAGCAGCCAAGGACGTGAGCAGTACTTC.

This sequence joins TRBV2 and TRBJ1-5; D gene uncertain. CDR1 SNHLY and CDR2 FYNNEI come from the germline V gene. V dropped 7 bases and J dropped 2 bases, with 12 bases sitting between them. This CDR3 has 14 amino acids. CDR3 sequence: CASNGVLGNQPQHF. CDR3 DNA sequence: TGTGCCAGCAATGGGGTTTTAGGCAATCAGCCCCAGCATTTT.

V usage is TRBV28 and J usage is TRBJ1-6; TRBD1 matches 8 bases. V shed 4 bases, J shed 7 bases, and the junction held 3 bases outside the gene matches. This CDR3 region has 14 residues. Germline values: CDR1 MDHEN, CDR2 SYDVKM. CDR3 in DNA: TGTGCCAGCAGTTACGGACAGGGCAATTCACCCCTCCACTTT. It encodes CASSYGQGNSPLHF.

This clonotype was seen a few times. The chain links TRBV29-1 to TRBJ2-1; tentatively, D is TRBD2 (6 bases). The CDR3 contains 13 residues. In germline, CDR1 is SQVTM, CDR2 ANQGSEA. Deletions cut 4 bases from V and 6 bases from J, with 13 bases between. The CDR3 reads CSVVGTSSNEQFF. In DNA form, the CDR3 reads TGCAGCGTTGTCGGAACTAGCAGCAATGAGCAGTTCTTC.

The chain links TRBV28 to TRBJ1-4; 7 nucleotides match TRBD1. The CDR3 spans 15 residues. Trimming cost V 7 bases and J 8 bases; bases outside gene matches: 13. Germline V gives CDR1 MDHEN, CDR2 SYDVKM. The CDR3 is CASTLTTGVGEKLFF. CDR3 in DNA: TGTGCCAGCACCTTAACTACAGGGGTTGGGGAAAAACTGTTTTTT.

A few counts support this clonotype. V usage is TRBV15 and J usage is TRBJ2-2; TRBD1 might be the D (6 bases). Germline lookup yields CDR1 LNHNV and CDR2 YYDKDF (reference sequence). There are 14 residues in the CDR3. V was clipped by 8 bases and J by 5 bases, with 15 bases between them. This CDR3 is CATRNRAETGELFF. CDR3 coding DNA: TGTGCCACCCGGAACAGGGCCGAAACCGGGGAGCTGTTTTTT.

This clonotype was found many times. The rearrangement uses TRBV10-1 and TRBJ1-5; D is ambiguous. The CDR3 sequence is 14 residues long. CDR1 and CDR2 (germline): WNHNN, SYGVQD (reference sequence). Trimming left V 9 bases short and J 0 bases short, with 12 bases between. The DNA for the CDR3 is TGCGCCAGAAATGGGAATTATAGCAATCAGCCCCAGCATTTT. Translating it yields CARNGNYSNQPQHF.

This clonotype has more than one count but fewer than ten. The genes are TRBV4-3 and TRBJ2-1; D gene ambiguous. The V gene's germline CDR1 is LGHNA and CDR2 YSLEER. With 0 bases removed from V and 3 bases from J, the gap between germline ends came to 3 bases. The CDR3 runs to 13 residues. The CDR3 bases are TGCGCCAGCAGCCAAGAGAGCTACAATGAGCAGTTCTTC. Residues: CASSQESYNEQFF.

A few counts support this clonotype. This chain joins TRBV5-1 and TRBJ1-6, with no clear D. V was clipped by 0 bases and J by 0 bases, with 13 bases between them. Looked up from germline, CDR1 is SGHRS and CDR2 is YFSETQ. CDR3 length: 18 amino acids. The CDR3 DNA sequence: TGCGCCAGCAGCTTGGAATTTTTCCAGGACTCCTATAATTCACCCCTCCACTTT. This encodes CASSLEFFQDSYNSPLHF.

This clonotype has a handful of counts. This chain joins TRBV6-1 and TRBJ1-6; D possibly corresponds to TRBD1 (5 bases). CDR1 MNHNS and CDR2 SASEGT come from the germline V gene. This CDR3 contains 15 residues. Trimming shortened V by 4 bases and J by 13 bases, and 20 bases separated the two germline ends. As DNA, the CDR3 is TGTGCCAGCAGTGGAAACCGGGACCGGTTTTACCCCCTCCACTTT. Protein: CASSGNRDRFYPLHF.

This clonotype was detected only a few times. The rearrangement joins TRBV20-1 to TRBJ2-7; D gene unclear. Trimming cost V 1 base and J 2 bases, with 6 bases left between them. The germline V gene encodes CDR1 DFQATT and CDR2 SNEGSKA (reference sequence). The CDR3 extends over 12 amino acids. DNA for the CDR3: TGCAGTGCTAGAGTGCCCACCTACGAGCAGTACTTC. It encodes CSARVPTYEQYF.

The V and J genes are TRBV2 and TRBJ1-1, with D perhaps TRBD1 (5 bases). Trimming took off 8 bases at V and 1 base at J, with 14 bases between the two ends. The germline CDR1 and CDR2 sequences are SNHLY and FYNNEI. CDR3 length: 14 amino acids. The CDR3 bases are TGTGCCAGCCTAAGGTGGGGGACGAACACTGAAGCTTTCTTT. Protein: CASLRWGTNTEAFF.

V is TRBV7-2 and J is TRBJ2-3; 8 bases are a match to TRBD1. Germline V gene lookup returns CDR1 SGHTA and CDR2 FQGNSA. The CDR3 is 16 residues long. V trimming: 2 bases; J trimming: 0 bases; junction bases outside the gene matches: 4. The CDR3 loop reads CASSLQGASSTDTQYF. The CDR3 DNA is TGTGCCAGCAGCTTACAGGGGGCTTCTAGCACAGATACGCAGTATTTT.

The sample holds a few counts of this clonotype. The chain links TRBV5-1 to TRBJ1-1; D is ambiguous. This CDR3 has 15 amino acids. Germline-derived CDR1 and CDR2 are SGHRS and YFSETQ. V was shortened by 0 bases and J by 5 bases, with 14 bases between the two germline ends. CDR3 amino acids: CASSLAAESGTEAFF. CDR3 nucleotides: TGCGCCAGCAGCTTGGCCGCCGAAAGCGGAACTGAAGCTTTCTTT.

The CDR3 nucleotides are TGTGCCAGCAGGCAAGCAGGAGAGAACACTGAAGCTTTCTTT. Translation: CASRQAGENTEAFF. The chain joins TRBV6-5 to TRBJ1-1; no reliable D call. Germline V lookup: CDR1 MNHEY, CDR2 SVGAGI. With 6 bases removed from V and 1 base from J, the gap between germline ends came to 12 bases. The CDR3 is made up of 14 amino acids.

This clonotype has a single count. The V call is TRBV18, the J call TRBJ2-7; the match to TRBD1 covers 7 bases. The V gene's germline CDR1 is KGHSH and CDR2 LQKENI. The CDR3 consists of 14 residues. Germline trimming cut 8 bases from V and 7 bases from J; bases unmatched to any gene: 14. The CDR3, as DNA: TGTGCCAGCGTCCCCAAGGGGGCTCAGGGGGAGCAGTACTTC. Its translation is CASVPKGAQGEQYF.